The 6 T cell receptor beta chains listed next were all sequenced from one sample in a study of T cells in Graves' hyperthyroidism and ophthalmopathy. The TCR beta CDR3 regions underwent amplification using RNA transcripts as the source. The primer set for the first-round RT-PCR of the TCR CDR3 was HTBI. TCRdb re-called the multiplex PCR reads through MiXCR, storing one row per CDR3 protein. The sample carries hundreds of thousands of distinct CDR3 sequences, roughly 15% recorded once. Sample: blood. These receptor sequences come from a woman aged 18-29 years with Graves' ophthalmopathy.

This clonotype was recorded many times. This CDR3 reads CASSLTSGRGWDEQFF. The CDR3 DNA follows: TGTGCCAGCAGTCTGACTAGCGGGAGGGGTTGGGATGAGCAGTTCTTC. The chain combines TRBV28 with TRBJ2-1; 14 bases map to TRBD2. The J segment lost 8 bases and the V segment lost 5 bases, leaving 8 bases of the junction unmatched. Germline V gene sequence: CDR1 MDHEN, CDR2 SYDVKM. The CDR3 contains 16 residues. Using reference TRBV28 and TRBJ2-1 for the parts outside the CDR3, the full variable domain is DVKVTQSSRYLVKRTGEKVFLECVQDMDHENMFWYRQDPGLGLRLIYFSYDVKMKEKGDIPEGYSVSREKKERFSLILESASTNQTSMYLCASSLTSGRGWDEQFFGPGTRLTVL.

A note on this clonotype: This may stem from a read error, because a much larger clone lies one nucleotide away. The rearrangement links TRBV5-1 to TRBJ2-4; D uncertain. CDR1 and CDR2 from the germline V gene are SGHRS and YFSETQ. Trimming stripped 0 bases from V and 0 bases from J, with 10 bases between. The CDR3 extends over 16 amino acids. Written as DNA, the CDR3 is TGCGCCAGCAGCTTGGGGAACCTACTAGCCAAAAACATTCAGTACTTC. Its protein is CASSLGNLLAKNIQYF.

This clonotype was detected many times. The chain couples TRBV6-2 or TRBV6-3 to TRBJ2-7; 10 nucleotides line up with TRBD2. J gave up 2 bases and V 6 bases, and 4 bases lay outside the gene matches. This CDR3 comprises 14 residues. Germline loops: CDR1 MNHEY, CDR2 SVGEGT. CDR3 coding DNA: TGTGCCAGCAGCCGGACTAGCGGAACCTACGAGCAGTACTTC. Residues: CASSRTSGTYEQYF.

In this sample, this clonotype turned up many times. This chain links TRBV3-1 with TRBJ2-3; D not resolved. The germline V and J ends were trimmed by 5 bases and 7 bases, with 10 bases remaining between them. Per the germline V gene, CDR1 is LGHDT and CDR2 is YNNKEL (reference sequence). The CDR3 covers 12 residues. The CDR3 protein is CASSSKVYTQYF. CDR3 in DNA: TGTGCCAGCAGCTCCAAAGTGTATACGCAGTATTTT.

This clonotype showed up just a few times. V gene TRBV27 combines with J gene TRBJ2-2, with D maybe TRBD1 (5 bases). Looked up from germline, CDR1 is MNHEY and CDR2 is SMNVEV (reference sequence). The CDR3 is 16 residues long. V dropped 3 bases and J dropped 0 bases, with 11 bases sitting between them. The CDR3 DNA reads as TGTGCCAGCAGTTTCATTTCACAGGCGAACACCGGGGAGCTGTTTTTT. Amino acid sequence: CASSFISQANTGELFF.

Comments on this clonotype: A much larger clone differs by one base, so this may be a read error. The chain recombines TRBV28 with TRBJ2-3; possible D gene TRBD2, 6 bases. The CDR3 consists of 12 residues. V gave up 6 bases and J gave up 5 bases, with 9 bases separating them. CDR1 is MDHEN, CDR2 SYDVKM, per germline. CDR3 residues: CASRGGVDTQYF. The CDR3, as DNA: TGTGCCAGCAGGGGGGGAGTAGATACGCAGTATTTT.